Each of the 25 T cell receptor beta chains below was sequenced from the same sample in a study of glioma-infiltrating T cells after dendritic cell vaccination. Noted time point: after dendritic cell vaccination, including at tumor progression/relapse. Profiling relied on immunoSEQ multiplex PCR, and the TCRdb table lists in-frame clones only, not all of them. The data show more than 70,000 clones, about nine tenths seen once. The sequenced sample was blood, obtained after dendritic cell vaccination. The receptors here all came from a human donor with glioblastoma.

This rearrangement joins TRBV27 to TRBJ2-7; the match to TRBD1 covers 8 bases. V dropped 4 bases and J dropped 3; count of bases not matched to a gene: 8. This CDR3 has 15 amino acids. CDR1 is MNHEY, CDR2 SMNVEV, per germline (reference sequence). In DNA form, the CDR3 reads TGTGCCAGCAGTTCCTCCCGCAGGGGGCACTACGAGCAGTACTTC. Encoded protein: CASSSSRRGHYEQYF.

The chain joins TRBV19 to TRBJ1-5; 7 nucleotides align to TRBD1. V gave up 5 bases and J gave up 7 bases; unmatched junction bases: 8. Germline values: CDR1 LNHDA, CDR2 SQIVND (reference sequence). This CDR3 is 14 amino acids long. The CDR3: CASSPRTGGQPQHF. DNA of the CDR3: TGTGCCAGTAGTCCGCGGACAGGAGGGCAGCCCCAGCATTTT.

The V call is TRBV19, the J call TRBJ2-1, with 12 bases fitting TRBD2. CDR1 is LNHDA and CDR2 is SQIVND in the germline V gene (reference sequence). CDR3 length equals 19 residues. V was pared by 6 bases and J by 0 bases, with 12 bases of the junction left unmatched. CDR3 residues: CASRKRLAGAISSYNEQFF. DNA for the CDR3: TGTGCCAGTAGAAAGAGACTAGCGGGGGCCATCAGCTCCTACAATGAGCAGTTCTTC.

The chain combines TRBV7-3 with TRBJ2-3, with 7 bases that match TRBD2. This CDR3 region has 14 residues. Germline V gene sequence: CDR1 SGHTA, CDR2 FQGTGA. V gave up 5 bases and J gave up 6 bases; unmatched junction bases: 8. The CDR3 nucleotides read TGTGCCAGCAGCCCCGGACTAGGATGGGATACGCAGTATTTT. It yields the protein CASSPGLGWDTQYF.

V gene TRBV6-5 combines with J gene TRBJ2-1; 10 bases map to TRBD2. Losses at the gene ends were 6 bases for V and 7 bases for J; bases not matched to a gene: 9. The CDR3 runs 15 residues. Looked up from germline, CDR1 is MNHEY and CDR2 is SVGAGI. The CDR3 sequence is CASSTGGLALNEQFF. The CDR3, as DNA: TGTGCCAGCAGCACAGGGGGACTAGCGCTGAATGAGCAGTTCTTC.

CDR3 bases: TGTGCCAGTGGATGGAGCGGGAGCCCCTACAATGAGCAGTTCTTC. Its translation: CASGWSGSPYNEQFF. The gene calls are TRBV19 and TRBJ2-1; 8 positions match TRBD2. The trim removed 8 bases at V and 2 bases at J, leaving 8 bases unmatched. The germline CDR1 and CDR2 sequences are LNHDA and SQIVND (reference sequence). CDR3 length equals 15 residues.

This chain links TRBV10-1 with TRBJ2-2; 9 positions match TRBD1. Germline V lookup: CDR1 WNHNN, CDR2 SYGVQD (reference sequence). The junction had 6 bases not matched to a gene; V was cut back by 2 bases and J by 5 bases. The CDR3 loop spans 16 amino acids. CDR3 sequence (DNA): TGCGCCAGCAGTGAGACCACAGGGGGCGCAACCGGGGAGCTGTTTTTT. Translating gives CASSETTGGATGELFF.

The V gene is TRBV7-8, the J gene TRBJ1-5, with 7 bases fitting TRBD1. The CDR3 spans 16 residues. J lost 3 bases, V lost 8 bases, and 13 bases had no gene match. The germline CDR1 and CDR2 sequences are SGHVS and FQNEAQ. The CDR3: CASARQGNRNNQPQHF. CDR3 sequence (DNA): TGTGCCAGCGCAAGACAGGGAAATCGGAACAATCAGCCCCAGCATTTT.

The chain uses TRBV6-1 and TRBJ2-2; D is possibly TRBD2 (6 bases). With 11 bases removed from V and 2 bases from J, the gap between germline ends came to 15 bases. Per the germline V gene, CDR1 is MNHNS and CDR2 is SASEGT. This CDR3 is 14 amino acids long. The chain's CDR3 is CAAVGSLNTGELFF. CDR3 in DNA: TGTGCCGCCGTCGGGAGCCTAAACACCGGGGAGCTGTTTTTT.

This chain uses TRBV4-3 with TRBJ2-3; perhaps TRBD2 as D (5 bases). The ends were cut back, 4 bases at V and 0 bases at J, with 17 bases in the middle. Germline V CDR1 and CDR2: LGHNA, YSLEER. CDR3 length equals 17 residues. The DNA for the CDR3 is TGCGCCAGCAGCCCAATGAGAATCGGGGTTAGCACAGATACGCAGTATTTT. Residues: CASSPMRIGVSTDTQYF.

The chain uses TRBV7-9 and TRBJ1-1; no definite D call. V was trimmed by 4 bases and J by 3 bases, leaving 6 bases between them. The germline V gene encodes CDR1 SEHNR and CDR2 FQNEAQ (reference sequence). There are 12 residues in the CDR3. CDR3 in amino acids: CASSYRDTEAFF. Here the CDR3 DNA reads TGTGCCAGCAGCTATAGAGACACTGAAGCTTTCTTT.

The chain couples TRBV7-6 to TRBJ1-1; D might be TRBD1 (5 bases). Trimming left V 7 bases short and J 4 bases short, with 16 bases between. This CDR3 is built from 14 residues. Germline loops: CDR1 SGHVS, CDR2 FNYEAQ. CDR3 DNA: TGTGCCAGCACCATCGGGGGGGTCGGCACTGAAGCTTTCTTT. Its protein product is CASTIGGVGTEAFF. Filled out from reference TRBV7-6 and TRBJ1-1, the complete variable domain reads GAGVSQSPRYKVTKRGQDVALRCDPISGHVSLYWYRQALGQGPEFLTYFNYEAQQDKSGLPNDRFSAERPEGSISTLTIQRTEQRDSAMYRCASTIGGVGTEAFFGQGTRLTVV.

The CDR3, as DNA: TGTGCCAGCACTGCAGGGTACGGCTACACCTTC. Translated: CASTAGYGYTF. This sequence joins TRBV6-5 and TRBJ1-2; perhaps TRBD1 as D (5 bases). The length of the CDR3 is 11 residues. CDR1 and CDR2 (germline): MNHEY, SVGAGI. Trimming took off 7 bases at V and 8 bases at J, with 11 bases between the two ends.

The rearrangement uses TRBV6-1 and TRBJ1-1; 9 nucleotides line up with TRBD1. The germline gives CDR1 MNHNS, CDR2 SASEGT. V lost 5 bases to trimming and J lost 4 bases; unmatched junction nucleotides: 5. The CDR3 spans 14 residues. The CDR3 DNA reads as TGTGCCAGCAGTTTCCCGGGACAGGGCACTGAAGCTTTCTTT. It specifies CASSFPGQGTEAFF.

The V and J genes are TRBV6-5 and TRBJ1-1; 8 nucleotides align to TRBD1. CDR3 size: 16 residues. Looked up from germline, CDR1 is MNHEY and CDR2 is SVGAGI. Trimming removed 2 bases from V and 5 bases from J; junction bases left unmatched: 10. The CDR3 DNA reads TGTGCCAGCAGTTACCCCGGGCGACAGGGGAGGACTGAAGCTTTCTTT. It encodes CASSYPGRQGRTEAFF.

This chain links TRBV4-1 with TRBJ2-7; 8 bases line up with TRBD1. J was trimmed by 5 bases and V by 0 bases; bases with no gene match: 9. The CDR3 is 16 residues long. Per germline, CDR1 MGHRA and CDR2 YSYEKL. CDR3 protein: CASSQEARTGMNEQYF. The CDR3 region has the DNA TGCGCCAGCAGCCAAGAAGCCCGGACAGGGATGAACGAGCAGTACTTC.

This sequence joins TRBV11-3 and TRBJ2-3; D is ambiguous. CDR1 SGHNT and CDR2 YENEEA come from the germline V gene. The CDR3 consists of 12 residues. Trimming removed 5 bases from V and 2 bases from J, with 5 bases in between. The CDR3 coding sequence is TGTGCCAGCAGCATCAACACAGATACGCAGTATTTT. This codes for CASSINTDTQYF.

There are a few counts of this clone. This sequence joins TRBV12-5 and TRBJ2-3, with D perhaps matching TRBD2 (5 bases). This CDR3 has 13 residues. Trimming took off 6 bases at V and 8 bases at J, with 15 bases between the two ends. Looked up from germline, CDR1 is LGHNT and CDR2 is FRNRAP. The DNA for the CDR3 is TGTGCTAGTGGCTTCCCCCTGAGCGGTACGCAGTATTTT. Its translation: CASGFPLSGTQYF.

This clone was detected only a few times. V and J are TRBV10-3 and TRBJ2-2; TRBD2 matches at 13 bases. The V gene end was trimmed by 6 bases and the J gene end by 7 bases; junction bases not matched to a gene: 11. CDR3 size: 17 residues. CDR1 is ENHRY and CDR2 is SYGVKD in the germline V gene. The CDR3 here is CAISPGTSGALSGELFF. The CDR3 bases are TGTGCCATCAGCCCAGGGACTAGCGGGGCCCTTAGCGGGGAGCTGTTTTTT.

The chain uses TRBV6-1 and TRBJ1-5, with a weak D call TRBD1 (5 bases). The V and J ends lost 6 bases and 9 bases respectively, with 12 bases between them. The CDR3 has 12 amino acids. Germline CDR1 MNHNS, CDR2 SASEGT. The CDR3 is CASRPAGGPQHF. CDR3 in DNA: TGTGCCAGCAGACCCGCGGGGGGGCCCCAGCATTTT.

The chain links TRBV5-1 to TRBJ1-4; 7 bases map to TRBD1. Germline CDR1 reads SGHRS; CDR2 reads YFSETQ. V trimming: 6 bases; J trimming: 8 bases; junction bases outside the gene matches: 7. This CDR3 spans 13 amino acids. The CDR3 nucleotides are TGCGCCAGCACAAGGGGGCAAGACGAAAAACTGTTTTTT. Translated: CASTRGQDEKLFF. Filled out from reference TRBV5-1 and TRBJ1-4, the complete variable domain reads KAGVTQTPRYLIKTRGQQVTLSCSPISGHRSVSWYQQTPGQGLQFLFEYFSETQRNKGNFPGRFSGRQFSNSRSEMNVSTLELGDSALYLCASTRGQDEKLFFGSGTQLSVL.

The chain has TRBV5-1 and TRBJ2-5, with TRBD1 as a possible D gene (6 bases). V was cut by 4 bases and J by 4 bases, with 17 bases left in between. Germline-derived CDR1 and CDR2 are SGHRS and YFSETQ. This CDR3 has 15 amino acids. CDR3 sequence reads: CASSAGQTMTETQYF. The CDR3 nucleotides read TGCGCCAGCAGCGCCGGACAGACAATGACAGAGACCCAGTACTTC.

This CDR3 reads CASSLGDRNTEAFF. Written as DNA, the CDR3 is TGTGCCAGCAGCTTAGGTGACAGGAACACTGAAGCTTTCTTT. The gene calls are TRBV11-2 and TRBJ1-1, with TRBD1 as a possible D gene (5 bases). Germline V gene sequence: CDR1 SGHAT, CDR2 FQNNGV. The CDR3 runs 14 residues. Trimming removed 1 base at V and 1 base at J, with 7 bases between.

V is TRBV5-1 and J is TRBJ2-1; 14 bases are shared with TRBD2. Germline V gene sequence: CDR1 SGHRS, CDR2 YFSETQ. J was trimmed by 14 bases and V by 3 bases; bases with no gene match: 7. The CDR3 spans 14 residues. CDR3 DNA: TGCGCCAGCAGCTCGGGACTAGCGGGAGTAAGTGAGTTCTTC. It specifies CASSSGLAGVSEFF.

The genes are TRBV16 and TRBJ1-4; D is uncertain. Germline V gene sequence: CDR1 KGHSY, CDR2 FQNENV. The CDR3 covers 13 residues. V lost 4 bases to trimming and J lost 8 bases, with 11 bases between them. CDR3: CASSPNREEKLFF. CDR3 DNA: TGTGCCAGCAGCCCCAACCGGGAGGAAAAACTGTTTTTT. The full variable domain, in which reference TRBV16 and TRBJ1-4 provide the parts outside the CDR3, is GEEVAQTPKHLVRGEGQKAKLYCAPIKGHSYVFWYQQVLKNEFKFLISFQNENVFDETGMPKERFSAKCLPNSPCSLEIQATKLEDSAVYFCASSPNREEKLFFGSGTQLSVL.